The 2 T cell receptor beta chains in this list originate from one sample, sequenced in a study of early T cells in non-severe SARS-CoV-2 infection. MiXCR was run by TCRdb on the 5' RACE reads, yielding one entry per CDR3 protein. The profile shows about 110,000 distinct CDR3 sequences, roughly an eighth of them singletons. Sequencing was carried out using whole blood. All receptors come from an adult who was a healthcare worker with PCR-confirmed SARS-CoV-2 infection or an uninfected control (not recorded which).

This clonotype occurred a few times. The chain links TRBV24-1 to TRBJ2-1; D is uncertain. This CDR3 region has 13 residues. The germline CDR1 and CDR2 sequences are KGHDR and SFDVKD. V lost 7 bases, J lost 7 bases, and 13 bases lay in between. CDR3 DNA sequence: TGTGCCACCAGCACCCATAGGGCGAATGAGCAGTTCTTC. This gives the protein CATSTHRANEQFF.

This clonotype was picked up many times. The chain has TRBV21-1 and TRBJ2-2; the table names TRBD2, a call not compared with the DNA. TRBV21-1 counts as a pseudogene. The CDR3 runs 16 residues. The CDR3 DNA reads TGTGCCAGCAGCACGGGACTAGCGGGGCCGATCGGGGAGCTGTTTTTT. Protein sequence: CASSTGLAGPIGELFF.